Here is one T cell receptor beta chain with its context. As yet, its antigen is unknown. Authors of the study amplified TCR beta CDR3 regions from RNA transcripts. HTBI primers were the set used in a first-round RT-PCR of the TCR CDR3. TCRdb re-analysed the multiplex PCR reads in MiXCR, keeping a single row per CDR3 protein. The sample holds 350,000 or so distinct CDR3 sequences, 15% to 20% seen once. The sample comes from a study of T cells in Graves' hyperthyroidism and ophthalmopathy. Study information: The initial diagnosis was the point when peripheral blood was collected, ahead of any treatment. Study-level results: The majority of expanded thyroid clonotypes above 0.001 also appeared in blood.

From germline, CDR1 is MDHEN and CDR2 SYDVKM. The V and J ends lost 6 bases and 1 base respectively, with 10 bases between them. The CDR3 runs 13 residues. The rearrangement links TRBV28 to TRBJ2-7; D possibly corresponds to TRBD1 (5 bases). The specimen sequenced was blood. The clonotype originates from a middle-aged woman with Graves' ophthalmopathy. In DNA, the CDR3 is TGTGCCAGCAGAACAGACAGATCCTACGAGCAGTACTTC. This sequence encodes CASRTDRSYEQYF.